Below, one T cell receptor (beta chain) is given with its context. Adults between about 18 and 89 years of age took part from fewer than 30 US areas. The data were produced by immunoSEQ multiplex PCR, yet TCRdb's version contains in-frame clones alone and is incomplete. The sample includes roughly 260,000 clones, 75% to 95% seen only once; the top ten take 1.9%. This record belongs to a study of blood T cell repertoires in COVID-19. Whole-study context: Sites in the United States, Italy and Spain provided acute and convalescent COVID-19 samples.

The CDR3 covers 16 residues. Germline-derived CDR1 and CDR2 are SGHNT and YYREEE (reference sequence). V gave up 3 bases and J gave up 1 base; unmatched junction bases: 4. The V gene is TRBV5-4, the J gene TRBJ2-2; the match to TRBD2 covers 9 bases. The sample taken for sequencing was PBMCs or T cells enriched from blood (not recorded which). The receptor was derived from a woman between 18 and 30 years old who had recovered from COVID-19. CDR3 amino acids: CASSSLAGQNTGELFF. DNA for the CDR3: TGTGCCAGCAGCTCCCTAGCGGGACAGAACACCGGGGAGCTGTTTTTT.